Here is one T cell receptor beta chain with its context. The data stem from a study of shared clonotypes between healthy human individuals. The CDR3 is made up of 14 amino acids. Germline V CDR1 and CDR2: MGHDK, SYGVNS. Trimming shortened V by 3 bases and J by 4 bases, and 10 bases separated the two germline ends. TCRdb's table, derived via immunoSEQ multiplex PCR, lists solely in-frame clones and lacks some. This sample yields roughly 86,000 clones, of which 68% are seen a single time; approximately 53% belongs to the top ten. Sequences were obtained from memory CD8+ T cells sorted from blood. The subset is: CD45RO+ cells pooled with CCR7-negative TemRA cells. The gene calls are TRBV25-1 and TRBJ1-5; D perhaps matches TRBD1 (5 bases). The clonotype comes from a man aged 25 to 40 in good health. CDR3 protein: CASSDRESNQPQHF. CDR3 in DNA: TGTGCCAGCAGTGACAGGGAATCTAATCAGCCCCAGCATTTT.